This TCR beta chain was retrieved from a study of blood T cell repertoires in COVID-19. Looking at the study overall: Spain, Italy and the United States supplied samples that represented acute and convalescent COVID-19.

After removal of 0 bases from V and 7 bases from J, the junction contained 4 bases not matched to a gene. Germline CDR1 SGDLS, CDR2 YYNGEE. CDR3 length: 14 amino acids. Original analysis: Amplifying reference gene primers gave estimates of nucleated cell counts. Profiled with immunoSEQ multiplex PCR; TCRdb holds only in-frame clones, not every one. Clone size and the V and J calls come from that table; the DNA yielded D and trimming. The table records over 100,000 clones, around four fifths of them present only once. The chain carries TRBV9 and TRBJ2-5; 9 bases match TRBD2. Source material: peripheral blood. This sequence was found in a man in his 60s with active or convalescent COVID-19. The DNA of the CDR3 is TGTGCCAGCAGCGTAGGACTAGCGGAAGGGACCCAGTACTTC. Its translation is CASSVGLAEGTQYF.